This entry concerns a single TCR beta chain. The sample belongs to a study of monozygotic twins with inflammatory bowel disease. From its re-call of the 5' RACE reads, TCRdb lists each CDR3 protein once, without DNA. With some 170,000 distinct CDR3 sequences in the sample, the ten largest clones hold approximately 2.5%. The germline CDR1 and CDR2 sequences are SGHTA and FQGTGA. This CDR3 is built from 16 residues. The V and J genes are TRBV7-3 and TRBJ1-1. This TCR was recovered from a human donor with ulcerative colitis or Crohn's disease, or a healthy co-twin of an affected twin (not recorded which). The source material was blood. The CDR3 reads CASSPLAGGTNTEAFF.